This T cell receptor beta chain was documented in a study of molecular identifiers for immune sequencing clone quantification. Study context: Replicates partitioned RNA from about 20,000 or 100,000 naive CD8 cells into five parts, sequencing four. Study-level findings and limits: Highly expanded clones may be undercounted when identical TCR molecules share barcodes.

Remarks on this clonotype: What it binds is unknown.

The bulk TCR libraries were made with methods described before and with listed TCR primers. Each CDR3 protein is one row after TCRdb ran MiXCR on the PCR reads. This table holds about half a million distinct CDR3 sequences, less than 30% found once. Every naive CD8 library was made from between roughly 17,000 and 1,000,000 sorted cells with 10%, 30% or 50% RNA. The ends were cut back, 4 bases at V and 2 bases at J, with 12 bases in the middle. The germline gives CDR1 MNHEY, CDR2 SMNVEV (reference sequence). CDR3 size: 14 residues. The receptor was derived from a human donor in good health. Some libraries in this study had Jurkat cell RNA spiked in. What was sequenced was naive CD8+ T cells from blood, with Jurkat cell RNA spiked in. As to subset: FACS-sorted CD8+CD4-CCR7+CD45RA+ naive T cells. The chain combines TRBV27 with TRBJ2-7; maybe TRBD2 (5 bases). Here the CDR3 DNA reads TGTGCCAGCAGTTGGCGGGCCTCGGCCTACGAGCAGTACTTC. Translated: CASSWRASAYEQYF.